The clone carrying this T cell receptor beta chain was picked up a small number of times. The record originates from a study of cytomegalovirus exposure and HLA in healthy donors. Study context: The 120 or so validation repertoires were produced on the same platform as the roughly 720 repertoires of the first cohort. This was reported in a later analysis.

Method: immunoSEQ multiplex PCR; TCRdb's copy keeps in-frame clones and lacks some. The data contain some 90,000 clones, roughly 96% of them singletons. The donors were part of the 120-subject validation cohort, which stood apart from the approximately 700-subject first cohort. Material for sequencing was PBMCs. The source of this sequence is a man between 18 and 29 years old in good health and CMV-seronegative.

The CDR3 coding sequence is TGTGCCTGGAGTTCACAGGGAAATCAGCCCCAGCATTTT. It codes for CAWSSQGNQPQHF. The chain has TRBV30 and TRBJ1-5, with D perhaps matching TRBD1 (6 bases). V gave up 2 bases and J gave up 4 bases, with 9 bases separating them. Germline-derived CDR1 and CDR2 are GTSNPN and SVGIG (reference sequence). This CDR3 spans 13 amino acids.